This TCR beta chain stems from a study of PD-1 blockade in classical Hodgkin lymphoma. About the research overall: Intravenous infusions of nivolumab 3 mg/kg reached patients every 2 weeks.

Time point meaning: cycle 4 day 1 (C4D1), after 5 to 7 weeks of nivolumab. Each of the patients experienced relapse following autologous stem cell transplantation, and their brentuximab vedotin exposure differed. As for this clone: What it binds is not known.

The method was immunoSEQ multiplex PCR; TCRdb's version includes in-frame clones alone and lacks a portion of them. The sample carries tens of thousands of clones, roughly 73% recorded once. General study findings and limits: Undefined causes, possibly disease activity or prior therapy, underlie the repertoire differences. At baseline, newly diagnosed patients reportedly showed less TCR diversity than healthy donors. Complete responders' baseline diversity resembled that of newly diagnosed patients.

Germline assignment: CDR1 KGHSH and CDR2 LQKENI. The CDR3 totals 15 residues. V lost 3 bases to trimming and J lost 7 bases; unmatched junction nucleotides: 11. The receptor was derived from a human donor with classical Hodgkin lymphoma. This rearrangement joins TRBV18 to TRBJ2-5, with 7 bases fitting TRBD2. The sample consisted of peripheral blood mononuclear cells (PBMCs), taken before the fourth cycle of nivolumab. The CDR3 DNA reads TGTGCCAGCTCACCTGCGGGGGTGAACGACGGGACCCAGTACTTC. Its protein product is CASSPAGVNDGTQYF.